Listed here are 27 T cell receptor beta chains from one sample, sequenced in a study of shared clonotypes between healthy human individuals. The repertoire was sequenced with immunoSEQ multiplex PCR; TCRdb's copy has only in-frame clones and lacks some. The sample has around 1 million clones; more than 75% are singletons. The specimen sequenced was memory CD4+ T cells sorted from blood. This sample's subset: CD45RA-negative fraction. The origin of the receptors is a man younger than 35 in good health.

The chain recombines TRBV2 with TRBJ2-7; a weak D match, TRBD1 (5 bases). The ends were cut back, 6 bases at V and 6 bases at J, with 9 bases in the middle. The CDR3 extends over 11 amino acids. Germline V gene data show CDR1 as SNHLY and CDR2 as FYNNEI. DNA for the CDR3: TGTGCCAGCAGGACAGTAGGCGAGCAGTACTTC. Protein sequence: CASRTVGEQYF.

The rearrangement uses TRBV18 and TRBJ2-3; maybe TRBD1 (5 bases). The CDR3 runs to 11 residues. The V gene lost 5 bases and the J gene lost 10 bases, with 10 bases spanning the gap. CDR1 is KGHSH, CDR2 LQKENI, per germline. The CDR3 nucleotides read TGTGCCAGCTCAGAGGACATAGCGCAGTATTTT. Translated: CASSEDIAQYF.

This chain connects TRBV6-1 to TRBJ1-5; tentatively, D is TRBD1 (5 bases). This CDR3 region has 14 residues. Germline lookup yields CDR1 MNHNS and CDR2 SASEGT. Trimming removed 6 bases from V and 3 bases from J, with 12 bases in between. For the CDR3, the DNA is TGTGCCAGCAGATACGGGACCTTCAATCAGCCCCAGCATTTT. It is translated as CASRYGTFNQPQHF.

This chain links TRBV4-2 with TRBJ2-7; TRBD1 or TRBD2 may be the D gene (6 bases each). Trimming took 0 bases from V and 0 from J, leaving 9 bases between them. Per the germline V gene, CDR1 is LGHNA and CDR2 is YNFKEQ. This CDR3 is built from 15 residues. CDR3 nucleotide sequence: TGTGCCAGCAGCCAAGATCGGGGGCCCTCCTACGAGCAGTACTTC. This encodes CASSQDRGPSYEQYF.

The chain recombines TRBV7-9 with TRBJ2-2, with D hard to call. Germline values: CDR1 SEHNR, CDR2 FQNEAQ (reference sequence). This CDR3 comprises 18 residues. Trimming stripped 2 bases from V and 4 bases from J, with 20 bases between. The chain's CDR3 is CASSLHPLGVRITGELFF. Here the CDR3 DNA reads TGTGCCAGCAGCTTACACCCTCTTGGGGTACGAATCACCGGGGAGCTGTTTTTT.

This sequence joins TRBV5-6 and TRBJ2-3; tentatively, D is TRBD2 (6 bases). V was cut by 4 bases and J by 2 bases, with 11 bases left in between. Germline CDR1 is SGHDT and CDR2 is YYEEEE. The CDR3 loop spans 14 amino acids. CDR3: CASSGTWFTDTQYF. The DNA of the CDR3 is TGTGCCAGCAGCGGGACTTGGTTCACAGATACGCAGTATTTT.

The chain employs TRBV19 and TRBJ2-2; 9 bases agree with TRBD1. The CDR3 covers 16 residues. The junction had 3 bases not matched to a gene; V was cut back by 3 bases and J by 1 base. Germline assignment: CDR1 LNHDA and CDR2 SQIVND (reference sequence). The CDR3 nucleotides are TGTGCCAGTAGTATTTACAGGGGGCAGAACACCGGGGAGCTGTTTTTT. Protein product: CASSIYRGQNTGELFF.

The chain recombines TRBV6-1 with TRBJ2-1, with 9 nucleotides matching TRBD2. The V gene's germline CDR1 is MNHNS and CDR2 SASEGT. The CDR3 covers 16 residues. Unmatched junction bases numbered 7, after V lost 1 base and J lost 6 bases. The CDR3 spells CASSEVSGGLFNEQFF. Here the CDR3 DNA reads TGTGCCAGCAGTGAAGTCAGCGGGGGGTTATTCAATGAGCAGTTCTTC.

V gene TRBV5-1 combines with J gene TRBJ2-2, with 10 bases fitting TRBD2. Per germline, CDR1 SGHRS and CDR2 YFSETQ. With 3 bases clipped from V and 6 bases from J, the junction kept 11 bases outside the gene matches. This CDR3 has 17 amino acids. CDR3 amino acids: CASSSGTSANSAGELFF. The CDR3 DNA reads TGCGCCAGCAGCTCCGGGACTAGCGCCAACTCGGCCGGGGAGCTGTTTTTT.

This clone was seen ten or more times. J is TRBJ1-1 and V is TRBV5-6, with D uncertain. CDR1 SGHDT and CDR2 YYEEEE come from the germline V gene. Deletions cut 4 bases from V and 2 bases from J, with 21 bases between. There are 17 residues in the CDR3. The CDR3, as DNA: TGTGCCAGCAGCGCCACTAGTAAACCGCAGAGAAACACTGAAGCTTTCTTT. This codes for CASSATSKPQRNTEAFF.

This chain uses TRBV6-5 with TRBJ2-7; 13 nucleotides line up with TRBD2. The CDR3 loop spans 13 amino acids. Germline V lookup: CDR1 MNHEY, CDR2 SVGAGI. With V trimmed by 10 bases and J by 2 bases, 2 bases remained unmatched. CDR3 coding DNA: TGTGCCACGACTAGCGGGAGGACCTACGAGCAGTACTTC. Protein: CATTSGRTYEQYF.

This clone was picked up one time. V usage is TRBV9 and J usage is TRBJ2-1; D is unresolved. CDR1 is SGDLS and CDR2 is YYNGEE in the germline V gene. There are 14 residues in the CDR3. V was shortened by 0 bases and J by 4 bases, with 8 bases between the two germline ends. DNA of the CDR3: TGTGCCAGCAGCGTAGCCCCCACGTACAATGAGCAGTTCTTC. Translating it yields CASSVAPTYNEQFF.

The V gene is TRBV5-6, the J gene TRBJ2-1; 13 bases map to TRBD2. Germline V CDR1 and CDR2: SGHDT, YYEEEE. The CDR3 has 15 amino acids. The V gene end was trimmed by 1 base and the J gene end by 7 bases; junction bases not matched to a gene: 2. The DNA of the CDR3 is TGTGCCAGCAGCTTGACTAGCGGGAGGGCGAATGAGCAGTTCTTC. Translating it yields CASSLTSGRANEQFF.

As concerns this clone: The same CDR3 also results from other DNA sequences found in this sample. The chain combines TRBV5-1 with TRBJ2-7, with D perhaps matching TRBD1 (6 bases). V lost 0 bases and J lost 1, with 8 bases in between. This CDR3 region has 14 residues. Germline values: CDR1 SGHRS, CDR2 YFSETQ. The CDR3 here is CASSLGDNSYEQYF. The CDR3 DNA reads as TGCGCCAGCAGCTTGGGGGACAATTCCTACGAGCAGTACTTC.

This rearrangement joins TRBV10-3 to TRBJ1-3, with no clear D. Germline V gives CDR1 ENHRY, CDR2 SYGVKD. V lost 10 bases to trimming and J lost 0 bases, with 19 bases between them. This CDR3 is built from 16 residues. DNA of the CDR3: TGTGCCACCCTGGGAGGTCAGGCCAACTCTGGAAACACCATATATTTT. Amino acids: CATLGGQANSGNTIYF.

This rearrangement joins TRBV7-8 to TRBJ2-6; D call uncertain. The V gene's germline CDR1 is SGHVS and CDR2 FQNEAQ. V shed 5 bases and J shed 1 base, with 18 bases lying between them. CDR3 length equals 18 residues. CDR3 loop: CASSGAPFRGSGANVLTF. CDR3 nucleotides: TGTGCCAGCAGCGGAGCCCCCTTCAGAGGTTCTGGGGCCAACGTCCTGACTTTC.

This clone was counted only a few times. The V gene is TRBV6-1, the J gene TRBJ1-6, with 9 bases that match TRBD1. V was clipped by 8 bases and J by 8 bases; unmatched bases: 7. Per the germline V gene, CDR1 is MNHNS and CDR2 is SASEGT. The CDR3 contains 14 residues. CDR3: CASWLGQGDSPLHF. Written as DNA, the CDR3 is TGTGCCAGCTGGCTGGGACAGGGTGATTCACCCCTCCACTTT.

The chain carries TRBV5-6 and TRBJ2-2; TRBD2 might be the D (5 bases). Looked up from germline, CDR1 is SGHDT and CDR2 is YYEEEE. Trimming removed 0 bases at V and 5 bases at J, with 11 bases between. The CDR3 spans 15 residues. The CDR3 DNA sequence: TGTGCCAGCAGCTTGGGGGAGACGAGGACCGGGGAGCTGTTTTTT. Its translation: CASSLGETRTGELFF.

The chain couples TRBV19 to TRBJ2-2, with TRBD2 as a possible D gene (5 bases). The CDR3 runs 17 residues. The germline CDR1 and CDR2 sequences are LNHDA and SQIVND (reference sequence). The V end lost 8 bases, the J end lost 0 bases, and 19 bases lay between the germline ends. CDR3 in DNA: TGTGCCAGTTCTCCCCGCGGGTCCACCGCGAACACCGGGGAGCTGTTTTTT. Its translation: CASSPRGSTANTGELFF.

In this sample, this clone turned up once. The rearrangement links TRBV4-3 to TRBJ2-5; the match to TRBD1 covers 8 bases. This CDR3 has 16 residues. Germline V gives CDR1 LGHNA, CDR2 YSLEER. With 0 bases clipped from V and 5 bases from J, the junction kept 8 bases outside the gene matches. The CDR3 DNA sequence: TGCGCCAGCAGCCAAGATATAGGACAGGGATGGGAGACCCAGTACTTC. This sequence encodes CASSQDIGQGWETQYF.

The V call is TRBV5-1, the J call TRBJ1-1; D gene ambiguous. This CDR3 has 15 amino acids. Trimming pared 3 bases from V and 2 bases from J, leaving 14 bases between. Germline-derived CDR1 and CDR2 are SGHRS and YFSETQ. The CDR3 coding sequence is TGCGCCAGCAGCTCTCAAGTTTTAGAAAACACTGAAGCTTTCTTT. Its translation: CASSSQVLENTEAFF.

The sample holds one count of this clone. Other DNA sequences from this sample encode an identical CDR3 as well. The genes are TRBV5-1 and TRBJ1-3; D is unresolved. The V end lost 1 base, the J end lost 0 bases, and 8 bases lay between the germline ends. The CDR3 covers 15 residues. Germline loops: CDR1 SGHRS, CDR2 YFSETQ. The CDR3: CASSLNGHSGNTIYF. CDR3 nucleotide sequence: TGCGCCAGCAGCTTGAATGGGCACTCTGGAAACACCATATATTTT.

The CDR3 DNA reads TGTGCCAGCTCCCAATTGGCGGTGACTGAAGCTTTCTTT. Its translation is CASSQLAVTEAFF. The V and J genes are TRBV18 and TRBJ1-1; D is ambiguous. Germline lookup yields CDR1 KGHSH and CDR2 LQKENI. The CDR3 is 13 amino acids. The V gene lost 6 bases and the J gene lost 5 bases, with 13 bases spanning the gap.

V gene TRBV18 combines with J gene TRBJ1-6; D is unresolved. V was trimmed by 6 bases and J by 4 bases, leaving 10 bases between them. This CDR3 has 14 amino acids. The germline gives CDR1 KGHSH, CDR2 LQKENI. The CDR3 nucleotides read TGTGCCAGCTCCCTCCCCCAATATAATTCACCCCTCCACTTT. As protein: CASSLPQYNSPLHF.

The chain couples TRBV6-5 to TRBJ2-1; D possibly corresponds to TRBD1 (6 bases). CDR1 and CDR2 (germline): MNHEY, SVGAGI. The CDR3 consists of 12 residues. With 5 bases removed from V and 8 bases from J, the gap between germline ends came to 10 bases. In DNA, the CDR3 is TGTGCCAGCAGTATTGGGGGCCATGAGCAGTTCTTC. Translating gives CASSIGGHEQFF.

The table lists this clone with many counts. The chain links TRBV2 to TRBJ1-3; D ambiguous. The CDR3 runs to 16 residues. Germline values: CDR1 SNHLY, CDR2 FYNNEI. V lost 0 bases to trimming and J lost 0 bases, with 9 bases between them. The CDR3 sequence: CASSEAGKYSGNTIYF. Written as DNA, the CDR3 is TGTGCCAGCAGTGAAGCGGGAAAATACTCTGGAAACACCATATATTTT.

This clone was observed a handful of times. The chain has TRBV6-1 and TRBJ2-2; TRBD1 or TRBD2 may be the D gene (6 bases each). V lost 2 bases, J lost 7 bases, and 17 bases lay in between. The germline gives CDR1 MNHNS, CDR2 SASEGT. The CDR3 is 16 amino acids. The CDR3 here is CASSEQGRSRVGELFF. CDR3 DNA sequence: TGTGCCAGCAGTGAACAGGGGAGGAGTAGGGTCGGGGAGCTGTTTTTT.